A single sample gave rise to the 21 T cell receptor beta chains below, sequenced in a study of T cell repertoires in cytomegalovirus infection. TCRdb fed the reads into MiXCR, producing one record per CDR3 protein. The data contain 740,000 or so distinct CDR3 sequences, 35% to 40% of them singletons. The sequencing sample was made of PBMCs. The receptors stem from a human donor in good health (CMV status not recorded). Some clones in this sample may be carry-over from other donors' samples.

This clonotype was counted between two and nine times. This chain uses TRBV15 with TRBJ2-7; 7 bases fit TRBD2. Germline V gene data show CDR1 as LNHNV and CDR2 as YYDKDF (reference sequence). The CDR3 extends over 15 amino acids. J was trimmed by 4 bases and V by 3 bases; bases with no gene match: 9. The CDR3 nucleotides are TGTGCCACCAGCAGTGGTAGGGCTAGCGGTTACGAGCAGTACTTC. Amino acids: CATSSGRASGYEQYF. The variable domain in full, completed from reference TRBV15 and TRBJ2-7, reads DAMVIQNPRYQVTQFGKPVTLSCSQTLNHNVMYWYQQKSSQAPKLLFHYYDKDFNNEADTPDNFQSRRPNTSFCFLDIRSPGLGDTAMYLCATSSGRASGYEQYFGPGTRLTVT.

Worth noting for this clonotype: The junction departs from germline at one end; a sequencing error may be responsible. V is TRBV12-3 or TRBV12-4 and J is TRBJ2-3; TRBD1 matches 8 bases. The CDR3 has 13 residues. The CDR3 DNA sequence: TGTGCCAGAGGTTACCAGGGGGCAGGGACGCCGTATTTT. Its protein is CARGYQGAGTPYF.

A single count supports this clonotype. The gene calls are TRBV28 and TRBJ2-1, with D unclear. In germline, CDR1 is MDHEN, CDR2 SYDVKM. This CDR3 comprises 11 residues. The V and J ends lost 4 bases and 7 bases respectively, with 5 bases between them. The CDR3 nucleotides read TGTGCCAGCAGTTGGACGAATGAGCAGTTCTTC. Encoded protein: CASSWTNEQFF.

The CDR3 sequence: CASSPPEGSSGANVLTF. The CDR3, as DNA: TGTGCCAGCAGTCCCCCAGAAGGTAGCTCTGGGGCCAACGTCCTGACTTTC. J is TRBJ2-6 and V is TRBV28; D is unclear. The germline CDR1 and CDR2 sequences are MDHEN and SYDVKM. V was shortened by 5 bases and J by 0 bases, with 14 bases between the two germline ends. This CDR3 is built from 17 residues. Full variable domain (missing parts from reference TRBV28 and TRBJ2-6): DVKVTQSSRYLVKRTGEKVFLECVQDMDHENMFWYRQDPGLGLRLIYFSYDVKMKEKGDIPEGYSVSREKKERFSLILESASTNQTSMYLCASSPPEGSSGANVLTFGAGSRLTVL.

The genes are TRBV7-9 and TRBJ1-1; D is uncertain. This CDR3 comprises 13 residues. V dropped 3 bases and J dropped 13 bases, with 18 bases sitting between them. Germline assignment: CDR1 SEHNR and CDR2 FQNEAQ (reference sequence). Here the CDR3 reads CASSFGMNTECFF. The DNA of the CDR3 is TGTGCCAGCAGCTTCGGGATGAACACTGAATGTTTCTTT.

The V call is TRBV27, the J call TRBJ2-7, with TRBD2 identical over 8 bases. Trimming cost V 4 bases and J 5 bases; bases outside gene matches: 7. The V gene's germline CDR1 is MNHEY and CDR2 SMNVEV (reference sequence). CDR3 length equals 14 residues. The CDR3 loop is CASSSRTSSNEQYF. The CDR3 DNA reads as TGTGCCAGCAGTTCACGGACTAGCTCGAACGAGCAGTACTTC.

This clonotype showed up just a few times. The chain has TRBV6-1 and TRBJ2-5; D not resolved. The CDR3 loop spans 13 amino acids. V dropped 4 bases and J dropped 4 bases, with 10 bases sitting between them. Germline lookup yields CDR1 MNHNS and CDR2 SASEGT. The CDR3, as DNA: TGTGCCAGCAGTGTGGTCTATGGAGAGACCCAGTACTTC. It translates to CASSVVYGETQYF.

The chain couples TRBV7-9 to TRBJ2-5; D possibly corresponds to TRBD1 (5 bases). Trimming stripped 5 bases from V and 5 bases from J, with 12 bases between. Germline V gene data show CDR1 as SEHNR and CDR2 as FQNEAQ (reference sequence). This CDR3 has 13 residues. CDR3 in amino acids: CASSARGLETQYF. The CDR3 DNA reads TGTGCCAGCAGCGCAAGGGGTTTGGAGACCCAGTACTTC.

V is TRBV2 and J is TRBJ2-1, with TRBD2 identical over 11 bases. This CDR3 spans 18 amino acids. In germline, CDR1 is SNHLY, CDR2 FYNNEI. The V and J ends lost 6 bases and 4 bases, in that order; junction bases with no gene match: 14. CDR3 loop: CASSVGTSGLRFYNEQFF. DNA for the CDR3: TGTGCCAGCAGCGTTGGGACTAGCGGCCTTAGGTTTTACAATGAGCAGTTCTTC.

A note on this clonotype: One base away lies a much larger clone, so this may be a sequencing read error. It is likely a read error, because the conserved phenylalanine at the end of the CDR3 is missing. This rearrangement joins TRBV7-6 to TRBJ2-2; D is uncertain. Trimming removed 4 bases at V and 13 bases at J, with 10 bases between. Germline loops: CDR1 SGHVS, CDR2 FNYEAQ. This CDR3 comprises 11 residues. In DNA form, the CDR3 reads TGTGCCAGCAGCTCGTGGGGTGGGCTGTTTTTG. Protein sequence: CASSSWGGLFL.

This clonotype was counted between two and nine times. The rearrangement links TRBV6-5 to TRBJ2-1; 11 nucleotides match TRBD2. Germline CDR1 is MNHEY and CDR2 is SVGAGI. The CDR3 has 19 residues. J was trimmed by 5 bases and V by 5 bases; bases with no gene match: 17. CDR3 region: CASSQTWSTGTSGHNEQFF. The CDR3 nucleotides read TGTGCCAGCAGTCAAACCTGGTCCACCGGGACTAGCGGCCACAATGAGCAGTTCTTC.

The rearrangement links TRBV2 to TRBJ2-4; TRBD1 matches at 9 bases. Germline V CDR1 and CDR2: SNHLY, FYNNEI. The trim removed 10 bases at V and 4 bases at J, leaving 8 bases unmatched. The CDR3 covers 14 residues. This CDR3 reads CATGTGTGKNIQYF. The CDR3 coding sequence is TGTGCCACCGGCACTGGGACAGGGAAAAACATTCAGTACTTC.

The chain has TRBV5-1 and TRBJ2-3; 10 nucleotides match TRBD2. The CDR3 covers 17 residues. From germline, CDR1 is SGHRS and CDR2 YFSETQ. Trimming at V came to 5 bases and at J to 3 bases, leaving 12 bases not matched to a gene. CDR3 in DNA: TGCGCCAGCAGTCCCCGTAGAGGAGCGGGGGGGACAGATACGCAGTATTTT. It codes for CASSPRRGAGGTDTQYF. Complete variable domain (other parts from reference TRBV5-1 and TRBJ2-3): KAGVTQTPRYLIKTRGQQVTLSCSPISGHRSVSWYQQTPGQGLQFLFEYFSETQRNKGNFPGRFSGRQFSNSRSEMNVSTLELGDSALYLCASSPRRGAGGTDTQYFGPGTRLTVL.

This rearrangement joins TRBV12-3 or TRBV12-4 to TRBJ2-3, with 9 bases identical to TRBD1. The CDR3 totals 15 residues. With V trimmed by 5 bases and J by 1 base, 4 bases remained unmatched. The CDR3: CASSRDRGGTDTQYF. CDR3 bases: TGTGCCAGCAGTAGAGACAGGGGGGGCACAGATACGCAGTATTTT.

This clonotype appeared many times. This chain links TRBV7-9 with TRBJ2-3; no reliable D call. This CDR3 has 15 residues. The germline V and J ends were trimmed by 5 bases and 1 base, with 13 bases remaining between them. The germline V gene encodes CDR1 SEHNR and CDR2 FQNEAQ (reference sequence). The CDR3, as DNA: TGTGCCAGCAGCCCGCCCGGGTCTGGCACAGATACGCAGTATTTT. Translated, it gives CASSPPGSGTDTQYF.

This clonotype is a singleton in its sample. The chain is built from TRBV6-5 and TRBJ2-2; no clear D. The V and J ends lost 3 bases and 4 bases respectively, with 15 bases between them. CDR1 is MNHEY and CDR2 is SVGAGI in the germline V gene. The CDR3 runs 16 residues. The CDR3 reads CASSYDPSAGTGELFF. In DNA form, the CDR3 reads TGTGCCAGCAGTTATGATCCTTCCGCTGGCACCGGGGAGCTGTTTTTT.

This clonotype was seen repeatedly, ten times or more. V and J are TRBV7-8 and TRBJ2-7; D not resolved. CDR3 length: 13 residues. Germline values: CDR1 SGHVS, CDR2 FQNEAQ. The ends were cut back, 5 bases at V and 6 bases at J, with 14 bases in the middle. The CDR3 nucleotides are TGTGCCAGCAGCAATCAATTTAATGGCGAGCAGTACTTC. This gives the protein CASSNQFNGEQYF.

In its sample, this clonotype was seen many times. The J gene is TRBJ2-1, the V gene TRBV7-2; 16 bases agree with TRBD2. Germline loops: CDR1 SGHTA, CDR2 FQGNSA. V was pared by 5 bases and J by 6 bases, with 10 bases of the junction left unmatched. The CDR3 covers 18 residues. CDR3: CASSLLPGTSGRGNEQFF. The CDR3 DNA sequence: TGTGCCAGCAGCCTACTTCCCGGGACTAGCGGGAGGGGCAATGAGCAGTTCTTC.

J is TRBJ2-3 and V is TRBV29-1, with D unclear. CDR1 and CDR2 from the germline V gene are SQVTM and ANQGSEA. CDR3 length: 15 amino acids. The V end was cut by 4 bases, the J end by 4 bases, with 18 bases between. The CDR3 nucleotides read TGCAGCGTTGGGGATCTTGCCTCACTGTCAGATACGCAGTATTTT. Amino acid sequence: CSVGDLASLSDTQYF.

The CDR3 sequence: CASSYSAAVYEQYF. The CDR3 region has the DNA TGTGCCAGCAGTTACTCGGCCGCGGTCTACGAGCAGTACTTC. The chain has TRBV6-5 and TRBJ2-7; no clear D. V lost 0 bases, J lost 3 bases, and 9 bases lay in between. Germline V gives CDR1 MNHEY, CDR2 SVGAGI. This CDR3 comprises 14 residues.

Only a few counts were recorded for this clonotype. The gene calls are TRBV10-3 and TRBJ1-2; tentative D call: TRBD1 (5 bases). This CDR3 comprises 14 residues. The germline V and J ends were trimmed by 1 base and 8 bases, with 14 bases remaining between them. Germline V lookup: CDR1 ENHRY, CDR2 SYGVKD. The CDR3 nucleotides read TGTGCCATCAGTGAGTTAGGGACTCGTGGAGGCTACACCTTC. It yields the protein CAISELGTRGGYTF.